The 10 T cell receptor beta chains given below trace back to one sample, sequenced in a study of T cells in women clearing cervical HPV infection. Only in-frame clones appear in the TCRdb table, and some are missing; sequencing was by immunoSEQ multiplex PCR. The table lists around 20,000 clones. The specimen was blood buffy coat. These receptors originate from a woman between 18 and 70 years old with a cervical HPV16 infection that either progressed to CIN3+ or cleared (not recorded which).

Concerning this clone itself: The CDR3 is cut off 3 residues early in the read; its end comes from the germline J gene. This sequence joins TRBV5-1 and TRBJ1-2, with D tentatively TRBD1 (6 bases). CDR3 length equals 14 residues. CDR1 is SGHRS and CDR2 is YFSETQ in the germline V gene. CDR3 DNA, as far as it was read: TGCGCCAGCAGCTTGGACAGGGATCCAGGGGGC. Amino acids: CASSLDRDPGG. The complete CDR3 sequence is CASSLDRDPGGYTF. Based on the CDR3 plus reference TRBV5-1 and TRBJ1-2, the full variable domain is KAGVTQTPRYLIKTRGQQVTLSCSPISGHRSVSWYQQTPGQGLQFLFEYFSETQRNKGNFPGRFSGRQFSNSRSEMNVSTLELGDSALYLCASSLDRDPGGYTFGSGTRLTVV.

A word on this clone: The CDR3 end falls 3 residues outside the read, so it is completed with the germline J gene. The chain couples TRBV28 to TRBJ2-3; 8 nucleotides align to TRBD2. Per the germline V gene, CDR1 is MDHEN and CDR2 is SYDVKM. The junction had 17 bases not matched to a gene; V was cut back by 7 bases and J by 2 bases. The CDR3 totals 18 residues. CDR3 residues: CASTRLSWDGGDTDTQYF. The sequenced part of the CDR3 DNA is TGTGCCAGCACTCGACTGAGTTGGGACGGGGGGGACACAGATACG.

A remark on this clone: The read terminates 3 residues before the CDR3 end, so the remaining end is supplied by the germline J gene. The chain employs TRBV4-2 and TRBJ2-3; 9 nucleotides line up with TRBD1. After removal of 4 bases from V and 8 bases from J, the junction contained 10 bases not matched to a gene. CDR3 length equals 15 residues. Germline V gene lookup returns CDR1 LGHNA and CDR2 YNFKEQ. The sequenced CDR3 bases are TGTGCCAGCAGCCTACCCGGACAGGGGTCAGGTACG. Protein: CASSLPGQGSGT. The full CDR3 is CASSLPGQGSGTQYF.

On this clone: Read sequence stops 3 residues before the CDR3 end, and the germline J gene provides the missing end. V usage is TRBV6-2 or TRBV6-3 and J usage is TRBJ2-1; 8 bases match TRBD1. CDR1 is MNHEY and CDR2 is SVGEGT in the germline V gene. The CDR3 loop spans 15 amino acids. After removal of 5 bases from V and 4 bases from J, the junction contained 7 bases not matched to a gene. The CDR3 protein is CASSAPGGTYNEQFF. The sequenced CDR3 bases are TGTGCCAGCAGTGCCCCAGGGGGCACGTACAATGAG.

In the case of this clone: The read falls 3 residues short of the CDR3 end, and the missing part is taken from the germline J gene. The J gene is TRBJ1-4, the V gene TRBV20-1; 7 bases line up with TRBD1. V shed 4 bases, J shed 7 bases, and the junction held 9 bases outside the gene matches. Germline V gene sequence: CDR1 DFQATT, CDR2 SNEGSKA (reference sequence). CDR3 length: 14 residues. This CDR3 reads CSATTGEIFEKLFF. CDR3 DNA (partial): TGCAGTGCTACTACAGGGGAGATCTTTGAAAAA.

On this clone itself: Read sequence stops 3 residues before the CDR3 end, and the germline J gene provides the missing end. The chain couples TRBV19 to TRBJ2-1; 7 bases fit TRBD1. This CDR3 region has 14 residues. Germline V gene data show CDR1 as LNHDA and CDR2 as SQIVND (reference sequence). Losses at the gene ends were 7 bases for V and 6 bases for J; bases not matched to a gene: 9. The sequenced CDR3 bases are TGTGCCAGTACCTCCCGTGACAGGGTCAATGAG. Translated, it gives CASTSRDRVNE. The whole CDR3 sequence is CASTSRDRVNEQFF.

As regards this clone: The read finishes 3 residues shy of the CDR3 end, and the germline J gene is used to complete it. This rearrangement joins TRBV10-3 to TRBJ2-2, with D possibly being TRBD1 (6 bases). Germline CDR1 and CDR2: ENHRY and SYGVKD. The CDR3 extends over 14 amino acids. The sequenced part of the CDR3 DNA is TGTGCCATCAGCCAGACAGGAATTGGATCACCG. It is translated as CAISQTGIGSP. The entire CDR3 is CAISQTGIGSPLFF.

Partial CDR3 DNA: TGCGCCAGCAGCGAGGGACTAGCGGGGCAAGAGACC. It codes for CASSEGLAGQET. The full CDR3 is CASSEGLAGQETQYF. The chain is built from TRBV4-1 and TRBJ2-5; 13 bases are shared with TRBD2. The CDR3 end is not reached by the read, which stops 3 residues before it; the germline J gene fills it in. Trimming at V came to 5 bases and at J to 2 bases, leaving 2 bases not matched to a gene. The CDR3 spans 15 residues. The germline CDR1 and CDR2 sequences are MGHRA and YSYEKL.

On this clone: Read coverage stops 3 residues before the CDR3 terminus; the germline J gene supplies the remainder. The chain uses TRBV10-2 and TRBJ1-5, with 7 nucleotides matching TRBD1. CDR1 is WSHSY, CDR2 SAAADI, per germline. This CDR3 is 14 amino acids long. The V and J ends lost 2 bases and 2 bases, in that order; junction bases with no gene match: 0. CDR3 DNA (partial): TGCGCCAGCAGTGAGGACAGGGGCAATCAGCCC. Translation gives CASSEDRGNQP. The full CDR3 protein reads CASSEDRGNQPQHF.

About this clone: Read sequence stops 3 residues before the CDR3 end, and the germline J gene provides the missing end. The rearrangement uses TRBV6-2 or TRBV6-3 and TRBJ2-3; 10 nucleotides agree with TRBD2. The germline V gene has CDR1 MNHEY and CDR2 SVGEGT. This CDR3 region has 16 residues. CDR3 DNA (partial): TGTGCCAGCAGTACGCGGAGCGGGGGGGCGGAAGAGACG. Residues: CASSTRSGGAEET. The whole CDR3 sequence reads CASSTRSGGAEETQYF.